Reported below is one T cell receptor beta chain. TCRdb processed the reads anew with MiXCR; each CDR3 protein has one entry. The top ten hold roughly 17% of the sample, which has 120,000 to 150,000 distinct CDR3 sequences, under 8.5% seen once. These data come from a study of T cell repertoires in cytomegalovirus infection. This CDR3 contains 16 residues. V gave up 2 bases and J gave up 4 bases, with 15 bases separating them. CDR1 and CDR2 (germline): PRHDT, FYEKMQ (reference sequence). The chain combines TRBV13 with TRBJ1-5, with D perhaps TRBD1 (5 bases). The sequence derives from a human donor in good health (CMV status not recorded). Some clones in this sample may be carry-over from other donors' samples. The material sequenced was PBMCs. The CDR3 bases are TGTGCCAGCAGCTTATTTGGTCAGGGAGGGAATCAGCCCCAGCATTTT. It encodes CASSLFGQGGNQPQHF.